A single sample gave rise to the 4 T cell receptor beta chains below, sequenced in a study of post-analysis software for immune sequencing data. Findings of the study overall: Elevated frequency relative to controls characterized four or five TRBV segments in patients, TRBV5-6, TRBV5-1 and TRBV20-1 among them.

Antigens for these TCRs are unknown. Unique molecular identifiers were built into the TCR beta cDNA libraries. TCRdb re-derived calls from the PCR reads in MiXCR, one entry per CDR3 protein. Of hundreds of thousands of distinct CDR3 sequences listed, less than 35% are singletons. The specimen sequenced was blood. All receptors derive from a girl aged 10-17 years with multiple sclerosis.

The chain has TRBV20-1 and TRBJ2-3, with 7 bases matching TRBD1. Germline V gives CDR1 DFQATT, CDR2 SNEGSKA (reference sequence). The V gene end was trimmed by 5 bases and the J gene end by 0 bases; junction bases not matched to a gene: 8. The CDR3 totals 15 residues. The CDR3 region is CSASDRRTSTDTQYF. DNA of the CDR3: TGCAGTGCTTCGGACAGGAGGACAAGCACAGATACGCAGTATTTT.

This clonotype was seen a few times. The V call is TRBV20-1, the J call TRBJ2-3, with 9 bases aligning to TRBD2. The ends lost 1 base at V and 4 bases at J; junction bases unmatched: 9. Germline loops: CDR1 DFQATT, CDR2 SNEGSKA (reference sequence). This CDR3 is built from 16 residues. The CDR3 DNA reads as TGCAGTGCTAGAGTCAAGGCGGGAGGGTTCCCAGATACGCAGTATTTT. Translation: CSARVKAGGFPDTQYF.

This chain connects TRBV20-1 to TRBJ2-5; D remains ambiguous. The germline V gene has CDR1 DFQATT and CDR2 SNEGSKA (reference sequence). The CDR3 has 14 residues. V lost 6 bases and J lost 5, with 19 bases in between. The CDR3 here is CSAPLKARRETQYF. The CDR3 region has the DNA TGCAGTGCCCCACTCAAAGCTAGAAGGGAGACCCAGTACTTC.

This clonotype was seen only a few times. CDR3 DNA: TGTGCCAGCAGCTCTACAGGGAGAGAGACCCAGTACTTC. Translation: CASSSTGRETQYF. V gene TRBV5-6 combines with J gene TRBJ2-5, with D possibly TRBD1 on 6 matching bases. The CDR3 is 13 amino acids. Trimming removed 3 bases from V and 4 bases from J, with 10 bases in between. Germline V gene sequence: CDR1 SGHDT, CDR2 YYEEEE.